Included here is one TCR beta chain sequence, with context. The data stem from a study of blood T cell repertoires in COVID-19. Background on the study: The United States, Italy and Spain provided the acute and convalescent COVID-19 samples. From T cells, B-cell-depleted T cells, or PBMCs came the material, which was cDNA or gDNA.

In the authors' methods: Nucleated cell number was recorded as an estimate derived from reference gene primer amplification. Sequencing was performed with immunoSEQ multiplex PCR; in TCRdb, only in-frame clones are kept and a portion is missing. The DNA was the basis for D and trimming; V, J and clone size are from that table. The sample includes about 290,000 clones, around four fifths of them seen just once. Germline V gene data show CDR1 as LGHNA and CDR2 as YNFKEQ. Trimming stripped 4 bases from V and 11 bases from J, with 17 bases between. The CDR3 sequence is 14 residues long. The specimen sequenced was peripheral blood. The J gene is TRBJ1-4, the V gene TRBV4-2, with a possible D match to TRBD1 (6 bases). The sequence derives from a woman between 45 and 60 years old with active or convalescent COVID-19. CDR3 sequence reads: CASSPGRGAVKLFF. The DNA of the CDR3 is TGTGCCAGCAGCCCGGGGCGGGGGGCGGTGAAACTGTTTTTT.